Below, 20 T cell receptor beta chains from the same sample are listed, as sequenced in a study of control samples from healthy donors and cancer patients. The repertoire was sequenced with immunoSEQ multiplex PCR; TCRdb's copy has only in-frame clones and lacks some. The sample carries around 150,000 clones, about 90% recorded once. Sequencing used blood. The receptors were sampled from a man under 40 in good health.

The rearrangement uses TRBV28 and TRBJ1-2; D might be TRBD1 (5 bases). The CDR3 runs 12 residues. The V gene's germline CDR1 is MDHEN and CDR2 SYDVKM. V lost 5 bases to trimming and J lost 4 bases, with 8 bases between them. CDR3 DNA: TGTGCCAGCAGTCGACAGTCCTATGGCTACACCTTC. Amino acids: CASSRQSYGYTF.

The V call is TRBV6-5, the J call TRBJ1-1; D is perhaps TRBD1 (6 bases). The germline V and J ends were trimmed by 1 base and 5 bases, with 8 bases remaining between them. In germline, CDR1 is MNHEY, CDR2 SVGAGI. CDR3 size: 13 residues. This CDR3 is CASSYFRGTEAFF. The CDR3 nucleotides are TGTGCCAGCAGTTACTTCAGGGGTACTGAAGCTTTCTTT.

This chain connects TRBV7-9 to TRBJ2-3; D is perhaps TRBD2 (5 bases). The CDR3 runs to 11 residues. CDR1 is SEHNR, CDR2 FQNEAQ, per germline (reference sequence). The ends were cut back, 5 bases at V and 8 bases at J, with 8 bases in the middle. The CDR3 DNA sequence: TGTGCCAGCAGCCTTGAGGGTACGCAGTATTTT. This sequence encodes CASSLEGTQYF.

The J gene is TRBJ2-3, the V gene TRBV2; 11 nucleotides agree with TRBD2. The germline CDR1 and CDR2 sequences are SNHLY and FYNNEI. V was clipped by 5 bases and J by 4 bases; unmatched bases: 5. The CDR3 spans 15 residues. The CDR3: CASSKVAGGPDTQYF. In nucleotides, the CDR3 is TGTGCCAGCAGTAAAGTAGCGGGAGGGCCAGATACGCAGTATTTT.

The rearrangement links TRBV2 to TRBJ2-5; D call uncertain. With 1 base removed from V and 5 bases from J, the gap between germline ends came to 8 bases. Per germline, CDR1 SNHLY and CDR2 FYNNEI. The CDR3 is 13 amino acids. As DNA, the CDR3 is TGTGCCAGCAGTGAAGAGCGTCGGGAGACCCAGTACTTC. This sequence encodes CASSEERRETQYF.

The chain recombines TRBV15 with TRBJ2-1; possible D gene TRBD1, 5 bases. Per the germline V gene, CDR1 is LNHNV and CDR2 is YYDKDF (reference sequence). The CDR3 is 18 amino acids. Deletions cut 0 bases from V and 4 bases from J, with 19 bases between. In nucleotides, the CDR3 is TGTGCCACCAGCAGAGAGCAACCAGGGTGGGCTGGATACAATGAGCAGTTCTTC. It yields the protein CATSREQPGWAGYNEQFF. Filled out from reference TRBV15 and TRBJ2-1, the complete variable domain reads DAMVIQNPRYQVTQFGKPVTLSCSQTLNHNVMYWYQQKSSQAPKLLFHYYDKDFNNEADTPDNFQSRRPNTSFCFLDIRSPGLGDTAMYLCATSREQPGWAGYNEQFFGPGTRLTVL.

The chain joins TRBV4-1 to TRBJ2-2, with TRBD2 as a possible D gene (5 bases). The CDR3 length is 15 residues. With 3 bases removed from V and 3 bases from J, the gap between germline ends came to 11 bases. Germline loops: CDR1 MGHRA, CDR2 YSYEKL. CDR3 DNA sequence: TGCGCCAGCAGCCAGGGGAGTTTTTACACCGGGGAGCTGTTTTTT. Residues: CASSQGSFYTGELFF.

This clone appeared once. The chain employs TRBV9 and TRBJ1-4; 9 nucleotides line up with TRBD1. The CDR3 loop spans 18 amino acids. With V trimmed by 3 bases and J by 8 bases, 17 bases remained unmatched. From germline, CDR1 is SGDLS and CDR2 YYNGEE. This chain's CDR3 is CASSAEGQGGPGKEKLFF. The CDR3 DNA follows: TGTGCCAGCAGCGCCGAGGGACAGGGTGGTCCCGGTAAGGAAAAACTGTTTTTT.

CDR3 coding DNA: TGTGCCAGCAGTTACGGCGGCGCGTACAGCTCCTACGAGCAGTACTTC. This gives the protein CASSYGGAYSSYEQYF. The V call is TRBV6-5, the J call TRBJ2-7; unclear D gene. V was shortened by 2 bases and J by 0 bases, with 14 bases between the two germline ends. Looked up from germline, CDR1 is MNHEY and CDR2 is SVGAGI. The CDR3 length is 16 residues.

The genes are TRBV6-5 and TRBJ1-1; no reliable D call. V shed 4 bases and J shed 4 bases, with 7 bases lying between them. CDR1 is MNHEY and CDR2 is SVGAGI in the germline V gene. The CDR3 covers 12 residues. CDR3 residues: CASSLVGTEAFF. The CDR3, as DNA: TGTGCCAGCAGTTTGGTGGGCACTGAAGCTTTCTTT.

The chain uses TRBV3-1 (or the pseudogene TRBV3-2) and TRBJ1-4; 7 bases fit TRBD1. This CDR3 comprises 15 residues. V lost 3 bases to trimming and J lost 6 bases; unmatched junction nucleotides: 7. Germline V lookup: CDR1 LGHDT, CDR2 YNNKEL (reference sequence). In DNA, the CDR3 is TGTGCCAGCAGCCATCCTAGAACAGGGGATGAAAAACTGTTTTTT. It codes for CASSHPRTGDEKLFF.

This clone was seen only once. CDR3 in amino acids: CASSLSLGSQPQHF. CDR3 DNA sequence: TGTGCCAGCAGCTTAAGTCTAGGTAGTCAGCCCCAGCATTTT. This chain links TRBV13 with TRBJ1-5, with no clear D. The length of the CDR3 is 14 residues. Germline CDR1 PRHDT, CDR2 FYEKMQ (reference sequence). The V end lost 2 bases, the J end lost 6 bases, and 11 bases lay between the germline ends.

The rearrangement joins TRBV24-1 to TRBJ2-5, with 10 positions matching TRBD2. The CDR3 length is 16 residues. Germline V CDR1 and CDR2: KGHDR, SFDVKD. V lost 5 bases and J lost 2; bases outside the gene matches: 7. CDR3 DNA sequence: TGTGCCACCAGTGGGAAGAGCGGGGGGGGACAAGAGACCCAGTACTTC. It codes for CATSGKSGGGQETQYF.

The chain combines TRBV30 with TRBJ1-5; D is unresolved. Trimming stripped 1 base from V and 7 bases from J, with 11 bases between. Looked up from germline, CDR1 is GTSNPN and CDR2 is SVGIG (reference sequence). This CDR3 is built from 13 residues. The CDR3 DNA reads TGTGCCTGGAGTGGCGGATCTTTACAGCCCCAGCATTTT. Its translation is CAWSGGSLQPQHF.

This clone was found a few times. The chain combines TRBV5-1 with TRBJ1-2; no firm D call. The CDR3 runs to 14 residues. Trimming cost V 1 base and J 7 bases, with 14 bases left between them. CDR1 is SGHRS, CDR2 YFSETQ, per germline. The CDR3 loop is CASSLNREWGGYTF. As DNA, the CDR3 is TGCGCCAGCAGCTTGAACCGGGAATGGGGTGGCTACACCTTC.

This clone was observed a single time. The chain employs TRBV28 and TRBJ2-4; D is uncertain. V was shortened by 6 bases and J by 0 bases, with 12 bases between the two germline ends. Germline CDR1 is MDHEN and CDR2 is SYDVKM. There are 15 residues in the CDR3. Written as DNA, the CDR3 is TGTGCCAGCAGAACCGAGGCCCTAGCCAAAAACATTCAGTACTTC. It yields the protein CASRTEALAKNIQYF.

This clone is a singleton in its sample. The chain recombines TRBV5-6 with TRBJ1-2, with TRBD1 matching 7 bases. Germline V gene lookup returns CDR1 SGHDT and CDR2 YYEEEE. V trimming: 0 bases; J trimming: 6 bases; junction bases outside the gene matches: 8. The CDR3 is 15 amino acids. The CDR3 DNA follows: TGTGCCAGCAGCTTGGCGGACAGGAGGAGGCATGGCTACACCTTC. Translation gives CASSLADRRRHGYTF.

This clone was seen a single time. In DNA, the CDR3 is TGTGCCAGCAGTGACTGGGCGACAGGCTATAATTCACCCCTCCACTTT. Protein sequence: CASSDWATGYNSPLHF. J is TRBJ1-6 and V is TRBV6-1; D might be TRBD1 (6 bases). The CDR3 covers 16 residues. Trimming left V 3 bases short and J 3 bases short, with 12 bases between. Germline V gives CDR1 MNHNS, CDR2 SASEGT.

The gene calls are TRBV2 and TRBJ1-1; D unresolved. The CDR3 runs 16 residues. Per the germline V gene, CDR1 is SNHLY and CDR2 is FYNNEI. Deletions cut 7 bases from V and 1 base from J, with 19 bases between. The CDR3 region is CASIDSLIRKNTEAFF. The CDR3, as DNA: TGTGCCAGCATCGACTCTTTAATACGAAAGAACACTGAAGCTTTCTTT.

The chain recombines TRBV19 with TRBJ2-3; possibly TRBD2 for D (6 bases). This CDR3 comprises 17 residues. The V gene's germline CDR1 is LNHDA and CDR2 SQIVND (reference sequence). V lost 5 bases, J lost 2 bases, and 20 bases lay in between. In nucleotides, the CDR3 is TGTGCCAGTAGTCCAAACCGACTAGGACTCGACACAGATACGCAGTATTTT. It encodes CASSPNRLGLDTDTQYF. The full variable domain, its missing parts supplied by reference TRBV19 and TRBJ2-3, is DGGITQSPKYLFRKEGQNVTLSCEQNLNHDAMYWYRQDPGQGLRLIYYSQIVNDFQKGDIAEGYSVSREKKESFPLTVTSAQKNPTAFYLCASSPNRLGLDTDTQYFGPGTRLTVL.